The 3 T cell receptor beta chains in this list originate from one sample, sequenced in a study of a mutant IDH1 vaccine in newly diagnosed glioma. Here immunoSEQ multiplex PCR was the method, and the copy in TCRdb shows in-frame clones only, minus some. In the table there are over 45,000 clones, more than 85% of which are singletons. Time point noted: baseline, week 1 (first vaccination visit). Treatment meaning: pre-vaccination baseline after standard-of-care therapy. Specimen: PBMCs, collected from a glioma patient treated with radiotherapy, temozolomide or both. Receptor source: a man aged 50 or older with glioma.

This clone was detected once. The rearrangement links TRBV27 to TRBJ2-3; D call uncertain. V gave up 1 base and J gave up 4 bases, with 9 bases separating them. CDR3 length: 14 amino acids. CDR1 and CDR2 (germline): MNHEY, SMNVEV (reference sequence). CDR3 DNA sequence: TGTGCCAGCAGTTTATACCCAAGGGCAGATACGCAGTATTTT. Translation: CASSLYPRADTQYF.

The V gene is TRBV6-1, the J gene TRBJ2-5, with TRBD1 as a possible D gene (6 bases). The CDR3 spans 17 residues. The V end lost 4 bases, the J end lost 0 bases, and 18 bases lay between the germline ends. Germline V gives CDR1 MNHNS, CDR2 SASEGT. The CDR3 region is CASSARTRTAYQETQYF. Written as DNA, the CDR3 is TGTGCCAGCAGTGCCCGGACGCGGACAGCGTACCAAGAGACCCAGTACTTC.

The chain is built from TRBV4-1 and TRBJ2-7; no reliable D call. V lost 1 base and J 0 bases, leaving 10 bases between the germline ends. The CDR3 has 15 residues. CDR1 and CDR2 from the germline V gene are MGHRA and YSYEKL. The CDR3 DNA sequence: TGCGCCAGCAGCCAAGCCCCACAGAGCTCCTACGAGCAGTACTTC. Encoded protein: CASSQAPQSSYEQYF.